This passage covers 27 T cell receptor beta chains from one sample sequenced in a study of blood T cell repertoires in COVID-19. Clones were sequenced by immunoSEQ multiplex PCR, and TCRdb holds only the in-frame ones, with some missing. The sample consists of approximately 360,000 clones, about 90% of them appearing once. Sequenced input: peripheral blood. All receptors derive from a man aged 18 to 29 with active or convalescent COVID-19.

This sequence joins TRBV5-1 and TRBJ1-4; 7 bases fit TRBD1. This CDR3 comprises 15 residues. The junction had 1 base not matched to a gene; V was cut back by 0 bases and J by 2 bases. The V gene's germline CDR1 is SGHRS and CDR2 YFSETQ. CDR3 residues: CASSLVGQTNEKLFF. CDR3 DNA: TGCGCCAGCAGCTTGGTGGGACAGACTAATGAAAAACTGTTTTTT.

This clone was seen more than once but under ten times. V usage is TRBV4-2 and J usage is TRBJ2-7; 9 bases are shared with TRBD2. V shed 4 bases and J 3 bases; nucleotides not matched to a gene: 7. This CDR3 region has 15 residues. CDR1 and CDR2 from the germline V gene are LGHNA and YNFKEQ. The DNA of the CDR3 is TGTGCCAGCAGCCTACGGACTAGCGCTGACTACGAGCAGTACTTC. Its protein product is CASSLRTSADYEQYF.

The CDR3 region has the DNA TGTGCCAGCAGCCACATTGGACTAGCGGAGTACAATGAGCAGTTCTTC. It encodes CASSHIGLAEYNEQFF. The chain is built from TRBV7-2 and TRBJ2-1; the match to TRBD2 covers 10 bases. Germline trimming cut 5 bases from V and 4 bases from J; bases unmatched to any gene: 8. In germline, CDR1 is SGHTA, CDR2 FQGNSA. This CDR3 has 16 amino acids.

The rearrangement uses TRBV27 and TRBJ2-5, with TRBD1 identical over 7 bases. The trim removed 5 bases at V and 5 bases at J, leaving 14 bases unmatched. This CDR3 has 16 residues. Germline CDR1 MNHEY, CDR2 SMNVEV (reference sequence). DNA for the CDR3: TGTGCCAGCAGTGCACGCGGACAGGCCCTGGAGGAGACCCAGTACTTC. This codes for CASSARGQALEETQYF.

This clone appeared once. The V and J genes are TRBV7-9 and TRBJ2-7, with D perhaps matching TRBD2 (6 bases). The V gene lost 9 bases and the J gene lost 1 base, with 13 bases spanning the gap. This CDR3 spans 13 amino acids. The germline V gene has CDR1 SEHNR and CDR2 FQNEAQ (reference sequence). The CDR3 coding sequence is TGTGCCAGTGGGACTTCAATTTCCTACGAGCAGTACTTC. It specifies CASGTSISYEQYF. Complete variable domain (other parts from reference TRBV7-9 and TRBJ2-7): DTGVSQNPRHKITKRGQNVTFRCDPISEHNRLYWYRQTLGQGPEFLTYFQNEAQLEKSRLLSDRFSAERPKGSFSTLEIQRTEQGDSAMYLCASGTSISYEQYFGPGTRLTVT.

This clone is a singleton in its sample. The chain employs TRBV28 and TRBJ1-6; no reliable D call. This CDR3 has 15 residues. CDR1 and CDR2 from the germline V gene are MDHEN and SYDVKM. The V end lost 2 bases, the J end lost 0 bases, and 5 bases lay between the germline ends. The CDR3 nucleotides read TGTGCCAGCAGTTTAGTTAGCTCCTATAATTCACCCCTCCACTTT. The encoded protein is CASSLVSSYNSPLHF.

The gene calls are TRBV9 and TRBJ2-7; the D gene is possibly TRBD2 (6 bases). The CDR3 runs 14 residues. V shed 4 bases and J shed 0 bases, with 11 bases lying between them. CDR1 and CDR2 from the germline V gene are SGDLS and YYNGEE. CDR3 DNA sequence: TGTGCCAGCAGCCTTAGGAGGGACTCCTACGAGCAGTACTTC. It translates to CASSLRRDSYEQYF.

The J gene is TRBJ1-1, the V gene TRBV19; 12 bases are a match to TRBD1. CDR1 and CDR2 (germline): LNHDA, SQIVND (reference sequence). V lost 4 bases to trimming and J lost 6 bases; unmatched junction nucleotides: 9. CDR3 length: 16 residues. The CDR3 DNA follows: TGTGCCAGTAGTACCCCCGGGACAGGGGGCTTCTCTGAAGCTTTCTTT. As protein: CASSTPGTGGFSEAFF.

The rearrangement joins TRBV2 to TRBJ1-3; D uncertain. The CDR3 is made up of 14 amino acids. V was pared by 2 bases and J by 4 bases, with 9 bases between. Germline CDR1 is SNHLY and CDR2 is FYNNEI. The CDR3 loop reads CASSERPGGNTIYF. The DNA for the CDR3 is TGTGCCAGCAGTGAAAGGCCAGGCGGAAACACCATATATTTT.

The chain joins TRBV7-9 to TRBJ1-1; TRBD1 might be the D (6 bases). Trimming took 6 bases from V and 1 from J, leaving 18 bases between them. The CDR3 has 16 amino acids. The germline CDR1 and CDR2 sequences are SEHNR and FQNEAQ (reference sequence). The CDR3 DNA reads as TGTGCCAGCAGTACAAGAGGGGGGGCGCAGAACACTGAAGCTTTCTTT. Translated, it gives CASSTRGGAQNTEAFF.

The CDR3 is CASSEVIGGDTQYF. The CDR3, as DNA: TGTGCCAGCAGTGAAGTTATCGGAGGGGATACGCAGTATTTT. This chain links TRBV6-1 with TRBJ2-3; D may be TRBD2 (6 bases). The CDR3 runs 14 residues. CDR1 is MNHNS, CDR2 SASEGT, per germline. V was cut by 1 base and J by 6 bases, with 11 bases left in between.

V gene TRBV6-2 or TRBV6-3 combines with J gene TRBJ2-1; D not resolved. The V end lost 2 bases, the J end lost 4 bases, and 12 bases lay between the germline ends. Germline CDR1 is MNHEY and CDR2 is SVGEGT. The CDR3 loop spans 15 amino acids. The CDR3, as DNA: TGTGCCAGCAGTTACGCCCAGGTCCAATACAATGAGCAGTTCTTC. Its translation: CASSYAQVQYNEQFF.

This chain joins TRBV6-2 or TRBV6-3 and TRBJ1-1; the D is unclear. Germline CDR1 MNHEY, CDR2 SVGEGT. V dropped 4 bases and J dropped 0 bases, with 12 bases sitting between them. The CDR3 is made up of 15 amino acids. The CDR3 DNA sequence: TGTGCCAGCAGTTCGAGCAGGTTGATGAACACTGAAGCTTTCTTT. It encodes CASSSSRLMNTEAFF.

This clone was observed once. This chain uses TRBV14 with TRBJ1-4; 7 nucleotides match TRBD1. CDR3 length: 14 residues. In germline, CDR1 is SGHDN, CDR2 FVKESK. V dropped 0 bases and J dropped 7; count of bases not matched to a gene: 2. CDR3 loop: CASSQDGTAEKLFF. The CDR3 nucleotides are TGTGCCAGCAGCCAAGACGGGACAGCTGAAAAACTGTTTTTT.

V and J are TRBV15 and TRBJ2-1; TRBD2 matches 12 bases. Germline CDR1 is LNHNV and CDR2 is YYDKDF (reference sequence). V was pared by 8 bases and J by 9 bases, with 2 bases of the junction left unmatched. The CDR3 loop spans 12 amino acids. The CDR3 protein is CATQTSGSEQFF. As DNA, the CDR3 is TGTGCCACCCAGACTAGCGGGAGTGAGCAGTTCTTC.

This chain connects TRBV29-1 to TRBJ2-7; 7 nucleotides line up with TRBD1. Germline V gives CDR1 SQVTM, CDR2 ANQGSEA. This CDR3 contains 13 residues. J was trimmed by 6 bases and V by 7 bases; bases with no gene match: 12. The CDR3 reads CSANRDSRTEQYF. CDR3 coding DNA: TGCAGCGCTAACCGGGACAGTAGGACCGAGCAGTACTTC.

The V and J genes are TRBV4-2 and TRBJ2-5; D is undetermined. Trimming took off 3 bases at V and 3 bases at J, with 5 bases between the two ends. The CDR3 spans 12 residues. The V gene's germline CDR1 is LGHNA and CDR2 YNFKEQ. The CDR3 here is CASSHFEETQYF. CDR3 bases: TGTGCCAGCAGCCACTTTGAAGAGACCCAGTACTTC.

The J gene is TRBJ1-5, the V gene TRBV19; D gene unclear. The V end was cut by 3 bases, the J end by 2 bases, with 11 bases between. CDR1 is LNHDA, CDR2 SQIVND, per germline (reference sequence). This CDR3 has 15 amino acids. Here the CDR3 reads CASSINSRGNQPQHF. In nucleotides, the CDR3 is TGTGCCAGTAGTATCAACTCTCGGGGCAATCAGCCCCAGCATTTT.

The chain uses TRBV4-1 and TRBJ1-4; 8 bases line up with TRBD1. V lost 4 bases to trimming and J lost 0 bases; unmatched junction nucleotides: 7. In germline, CDR1 is MGHRA, CDR2 YSYEKL. The CDR3 sequence is 17 residues long. CDR3: CASSLGTGGTTNEKLFF. The DNA of the CDR3 is TGCGCCAGCAGCCTAGGGACAGGAGGTACAACTAATGAAAAACTGTTTTTT.

The chain couples TRBV7-9 to TRBJ1-2; D remains ambiguous. Trimming shortened V by 3 bases and J by 2 bases, and 7 bases separated the two germline ends. This CDR3 region has 13 residues. Germline loops: CDR1 SEHNR, CDR2 FQNEAQ (reference sequence). The CDR3 bases are TGTGCCAGCAGCTTTGAACAAAACTATGGCTACACCTTC. It specifies CASSFEQNYGYTF.

The CDR3 region has the DNA TGCGCCAGCAGCCAAGACGCGGGAACAAACACCATATATTTT. Amino acids: CASSQDAGTNTIYF. The chain uses TRBV4-1 and TRBJ1-3, with no clear D. This CDR3 has 14 residues. Trimming stripped 0 bases from V and 6 bases from J, with 9 bases between. Per the germline V gene, CDR1 is MGHRA and CDR2 is YSYEKL.

The chain carries TRBV27 and TRBJ1-5, with 9 bases identical to TRBD1. V lost 6 bases and J lost 3; bases outside the gene matches: 3. CDR1 and CDR2 (germline): MNHEY, SMNVEV (reference sequence). There are 14 residues in the CDR3. DNA for the CDR3: TGTGCCAGCAGGACAGGGGGAAACAATCAGCCCCAGCATTTT. This encodes CASRTGGNNQPQHF.

V usage is TRBV7-9 and J usage is TRBJ1-4, with D tentatively TRBD1 (5 bases). Trimming removed 3 bases from V and 7 bases from J, with 12 bases in between. This CDR3 spans 14 amino acids. Germline CDR1 is SEHNR and CDR2 is FQNEAQ (reference sequence). Written as DNA, the CDR3 is TGTGCCAGCAGCTTCCAGGGATCGGGTGAAAAACTGTTTTTT. It encodes CASSFQGSGEKLFF.

The sample holds one count of this clone. This rearrangement joins TRBV11-3 to TRBJ2-3; D possibly corresponds to TRBD2 (5 bases). V lost 0 bases and J 3 bases, leaving 10 bases between the germline ends. Germline CDR1 SGHNT, CDR2 YENEEA. The CDR3 totals 15 residues. Here the CDR3 reads CASSLESSRTDTQYF. The DNA for the CDR3 is TGTGCCAGCAGCTTAGAATCTAGCAGAACAGATACGCAGTATTTT.

With respect to this clone: At one end the junction does not follow the germline gene, possibly because of a read error. J is TRBJ2-3 and V is TRBV7-7, with D perhaps TRBD2 (8 bases). Germline V CDR1 and CDR2: SSHAT, FNYEAQ (reference sequence). This CDR3 has 15 residues. CDR3 nucleotides: TGTGCTAGCAGCTTAGCGGGACAGAGCACAGATACGCAGTATTTT. This codes for CASSLAGQSTDTQYF.

This clone was recorded once. The CDR3 loop reads CASSPTLRRENYNEQFF. The CDR3 DNA reads as TGTGCCAGCAGTCCGACCCTACGGCGGGAGAACTACAATGAGCAGTTCTTC. The V gene is TRBV13, the J gene TRBJ2-1, with TRBD2 matching 7 bases. The V gene end was trimmed by 6 bases and the J gene end by 3 bases; junction bases not matched to a gene: 14. Germline V gives CDR1 PRHDT, CDR2 FYEKMQ (reference sequence). This CDR3 has 17 residues.

The genes are TRBV19 and TRBJ2-7; 10 bases match TRBD1. V lost 0 bases and J lost 2; bases outside the gene matches: 1. This CDR3 has 15 amino acids. Per germline, CDR1 LNHDA and CDR2 SQIVND (reference sequence). Written as DNA, the CDR3 is TGTGCCAGTAGTATAGAAGGGACAGGGGCCTACGAGCAGTACTTC. Amino acid sequence: CASSIEGTGAYEQYF.